Presented here are 26 T cell receptor beta chains from one specimen sequenced in a study of blood T cell repertoires in COVID-19. Assay: immunoSEQ multiplex PCR; the TCRdb copy retains only in-frame clones and omits some. The profile covers 200,000 to 250,000 clones, with 85% to 90% appearing a single time and about 1.5% taken by the ten largest. Sequencing used peripheral blood. These receptors were taken from a man younger than 30 with active or convalescent COVID-19.

V and J are TRBV6-5 and TRBJ2-7, with no clear D. Germline values: CDR1 MNHEY, CDR2 SVGAGI. Trimming pared 7 bases from V and 3 bases from J, leaving 10 bases between. The CDR3 extends over 12 amino acids. The chain's CDR3 is CASNLYFYEQYF. CDR3 DNA sequence: TGTGCCAGCAATCTGTACTTCTACGAGCAGTACTTC.

The chain carries TRBV28 and TRBJ1-2; 10 bases line up with TRBD1. V was clipped by 6 bases and J by 7 bases; unmatched bases: 8. This CDR3 is built from 14 residues. Per germline, CDR1 MDHEN and CDR2 SYDVKM. The DNA of the CDR3 is TGTGCCAGCAGCTTAGACAGGGGGCAGGTTGGCTACACCTTC. Translating it yields CASSLDRGQVGYTF.

The genes are TRBV4-2 and TRBJ2-7; a possible D gene is TRBD1 (6 bases). The length of the CDR3 is 17 residues. V gave up 3 bases and J gave up 3 bases, with 21 bases separating them. CDR1 is LGHNA and CDR2 is YNFKEQ in the germline V gene. For the CDR3, the DNA is TGTGCCAGCAGCCAGGGAGACAGGATCGAACTAAGCTACGAGCAGTACTTC. This codes for CASSQGDRIELSYEQYF.

The chain uses TRBV18 and TRBJ1-1; D unresolved. This CDR3 spans 11 amino acids. V lost 6 bases to trimming and J lost 11 bases, with 13 bases between them. Germline values: CDR1 KGHSH, CDR2 LQKENI. The CDR3 here is CASSPGAGAFF. CDR3 DNA: TGTGCCAGCTCCCCAGGCGCGGGGGCTTTCTTT.

The gene calls are TRBV5-6 and TRBJ1-4, with a possible D match to TRBD1 (6 bases). The CDR3 consists of 14 residues. V was clipped by 4 bases and J by 11 bases, with 18 bases between them. The germline CDR1 and CDR2 sequences are SGHDT and YYEEEE. The CDR3 DNA sequence: TGTGCCAGCAGCCCGGGGGGCCAATTCGGGAAACTGTTTTTT. This codes for CASSPGGQFGKLFF.

This chain connects TRBV29-1 to TRBJ1-4, with D possibly matching TRBD1 (6 bases). The CDR3 contains 13 residues. The V end was cut by 7 bases, the J end by 2 bases, with 11 bases between. Per the germline V gene, CDR1 is SQVTM and CDR2 is ANQGSEA. The CDR3 is CSATGLTNEKLFF. In DNA form, the CDR3 reads TGCAGCGCAACAGGGTTGACTAATGAAAAACTGTTTTTT.

This clone was observed a few times. This chain's CDR3 is CASSHGLGYEQYF. The DNA of the CDR3 is TGTGCCAGCAGTCACGGACTGGGCTACGAGCAGTACTTC. J is TRBJ2-7 and V is TRBV12-3 or TRBV12-4, with a tentative D call TRBD2 (5 bases). There are 13 residues in the CDR3. The V and J ends lost 5 bases and 3 bases respectively, with 11 bases between them.

The V gene is TRBV7-6, the J gene TRBJ1-2; 12 nucleotides align to TRBD1. The CDR3 is 18 amino acids. The germline V gene has CDR1 SGHVS and CDR2 FNYEAQ. The junction had 18 bases not matched to a gene; V was cut back by 6 bases and J by 7 bases. The CDR3 nucleotides read TGTGCCAGCAGGCAGACAATGGGACAGGGGGCGCTTATGGGTGGCTACACCTTC. The encoded protein is CASRQTMGQGALMGGYTF.

This CDR3 reads CACGSSEAFF. The CDR3 DNA follows: TGCGCTTGCGGAAGTTCTGAAGCTTTCTTT. V is TRBV10-2 and J is TRBJ1-1; no firm D call. The CDR3 totals 10 residues. Germline CDR1 is WSHSY and CDR2 is SAAADI.

This clone was found a few times. The CDR3 bases are TGTGCCAGCAGTTACTCGTGGGACAGGGGTCAGCCCCAGCATTTT. Amino acids: CASSYSWDRGQPQHF. The rearrangement uses TRBV6-2 or TRBV6-3 and TRBJ1-5; 10 bases match TRBD1. This CDR3 comprises 15 residues. Germline assignment: CDR1 MNHEY and CDR2 SVGEGT. V shed 0 bases and J 6 bases; nucleotides not matched to a gene: 2.

The chain couples TRBV29-1 to TRBJ2-7; tentatively, D is TRBD2 (6 bases). Per germline, CDR1 SQVTM and CDR2 ANQGSEA. V dropped 6 bases and J dropped 6 bases, with 15 bases sitting between them. This CDR3 has 12 amino acids. CDR3 DNA sequence: TGCAGCGTCGGGGGAAGGGAGATCGAGCAGTACTTC. Its protein product is CSVGGREIEQYF.

This chain connects TRBV11-2 to TRBJ2-1; 12 nucleotides match TRBD2. V shed 4 bases, J shed 0 bases, and the junction held 7 bases outside the gene matches. Germline V gene data show CDR1 as SGHAT and CDR2 as FQNNGV. This CDR3 has 18 residues. CDR3 in amino acids: CASSSGGLAGISYNEQFF. As DNA, the CDR3 is TGTGCCAGCAGCTCGGGGGGACTAGCGGGTATCTCCTACAATGAGCAGTTCTTC.

This rearrangement joins TRBV5-1 to TRBJ1-2; maybe TRBD1 (5 bases). Trimming took off 2 bases at V and 6 bases at J, with 20 bases between the two ends. The CDR3 contains 16 residues. The germline V gene encodes CDR1 SGHRS and CDR2 YFSETQ. In nucleotides, the CDR3 is TGCGCCAGCAGCTTTTTTGATGTTGGCAGGGCACATGGCTACACCTTC. Amino acids: CASSFFDVGRAHGYTF. Supplemented by reference TRBV5-1 and TRBJ1-2, the full variable domain reads KAGVTQTPRYLIKTRGQQVTLSCSPISGHRSVSWYQQTPGQGLQFLFEYFSETQRNKGNFPGRFSGRQFSNSRSEMNVSTLELGDSALYLCASSFFDVGRAHGYTFGSGTRLTVV.

This chain joins TRBV4-1 and TRBJ2-7; 12 nucleotides line up with TRBD1. CDR3 size: 17 residues. V shed 4 bases, J shed 5 bases, and the junction held 12 bases outside the gene matches. CDR1 and CDR2 from the germline V gene are MGHRA and YSYEKL. Here the CDR3 DNA reads TGCGCCAGCAGCCTATCGGGACAGGGGGCGAACCGTGACGAGCAGTACTTC. Protein: CASSLSGQGANRDEQYF.

In DNA form, the CDR3 reads TGTGCCAGCAGCTCACCTACAGGGGGCAGGTCAGACACCATATATTTT. It translates to CASSSPTGGRSDTIYF. This chain uses TRBV11-2 with TRBJ1-3; 9 nucleotides line up with TRBD1. This CDR3 region has 16 residues. Germline V lookup: CDR1 SGHAT, CDR2 FQNNGV. With V trimmed by 4 bases and J by 8 bases, 12 bases remained unmatched.

The CDR3 region is CASSSKTGGRSPLHF. CDR3 in DNA: TGTGCCAGCAGCTCCAAAACCGGGGGAAGGTCACCCCTCCACTTT. The chain carries TRBV5-4 and TRBJ1-6, with D tentatively TRBD1 (5 bases). The CDR3 extends over 15 amino acids. Trimming took off 3 bases at V and 10 bases at J, with 17 bases between the two ends. The germline CDR1 and CDR2 sequences are SGHNT and YYREEE (reference sequence). Based on the CDR3 plus reference TRBV5-4 and TRBJ1-6, the full variable domain is ETGVTQSPTHLIKTRGQQVTLRCSSQSGHNTVSWYQQALGQGPQFIFQYYREEENGRGNFPPRFSGLQFPNYSSELNVNALELDDSALYLCASSSKTGGRSPLHFGNGTRLTVT.

The chain combines TRBV19 with TRBJ2-1; 13 positions match TRBD2. The V gene's germline CDR1 is LNHDA and CDR2 SQIVND (reference sequence). V gave up 5 bases and J gave up 8 bases; unmatched junction bases: 6. CDR3 size: 15 residues. The CDR3 region is CASSRTSGSVYEQFF. In nucleotides, the CDR3 is TGTGCCAGTAGTCGGACTAGCGGGAGTGTCTATGAGCAGTTCTTC. Supplemented by reference TRBV19 and TRBJ2-1, the full variable domain reads DGGITQSPKYLFRKEGQNVTLSCEQNLNHDAMYWYRQDPGQGLRLIYYSQIVNDFQKGDIAEGYSVSREKKESFPLTVTSAQKNPTAFYLCASSRTSGSVYEQFFGPGTRLTVL.

The rearrangement uses TRBV10-3 and TRBJ2-7; D is possibly TRBD1 (5 bases). V lost 6 bases and J 4 bases, leaving 7 bases between the germline ends. CDR1 is ENHRY and CDR2 is SYGVKD in the germline V gene. The CDR3 loop spans 11 amino acids. The CDR3 coding sequence is TGTGCCATCAGAGACAGTTACGAGCAGTACTTC. It yields the protein CAIRDSYEQYF.

CDR3 residues: CASRQGAYGYTF. The CDR3 DNA sequence: TGTGCCAGCAGGCAGGGGGCATATGGCTACACCTTC. The chain combines TRBV6-5 with TRBJ1-2, with 8 bases lining up with TRBD1. The CDR3 sequence is 12 residues long. J gave up 5 bases and V 6 bases, and 2 bases lay outside the gene matches. Germline CDR1 is MNHEY and CDR2 is SVGAGI.

This chain connects TRBV6-5 to TRBJ1-4; TRBD1 is a possible D gene (6 bases). Deletions cut 8 bases from V and 5 bases from J, with 15 bases between. Germline lookup yields CDR1 MNHEY and CDR2 SVGAGI. The CDR3 is 14 residues long. The CDR3 region has the DNA TGTGCCAGCCTCAAACAGGGTGGAAATGAAAAACTGTTTTTT. It encodes CASLKQGGNEKLFF.

This clone was found a few times. This rearrangement joins TRBV5-1 to TRBJ2-7, with D perhaps TRBD1 (6 bases). Between the trimmed V and J ends, which lost 4 bases and 4 bases, there was a span of 18 bases. The length of the CDR3 is 15 residues. Germline values: CDR1 SGHRS, CDR2 YFSETQ. The CDR3 loop is CASSAAPGQRYEQYF. The CDR3 DNA is TGCGCCAGCAGCGCAGCACCGGGACAACGATACGAGCAGTACTTC.

The gene calls are TRBV29-1 and TRBJ2-2; D gene unclear. The germline V gene has CDR1 SQVTM and CDR2 ANQGSEA. CDR3 length: 14 amino acids. Between the trimmed V and J ends, which lost 5 bases and 0 bases, there was a span of 10 bases. This CDR3 is CSVRGRSNTGELFF. As DNA, the CDR3 is TGCAGCGTTCGCGGTAGGTCGAACACCGGGGAGCTGTTTTTT.

V gene TRBV4-1 combines with J gene TRBJ2-7; tentatively, D is TRBD1 (7 bases). CDR3 length: 16 residues. Trimming left V 0 bases short and J 4 bases short, with 16 bases between. Germline V CDR1 and CDR2: MGHRA, YSYEKL. The CDR3 DNA reads TGCGCCAGCAGCCAAGATCCTAGTGCAGGGGGGTACGAGCAGTACTTC. It is translated as CASSQDPSAGGYEQYF.

V usage is TRBV28 and J usage is TRBJ1-2; D is perhaps TRBD1 (6 bases). Germline V gene lookup returns CDR1 MDHEN and CDR2 SYDVKM. V was pared by 5 bases and J by 1 base, with 11 bases between. This CDR3 region has 14 residues. CDR3: CASSLGQRNYGYTF. CDR3 DNA: TGTGCCAGCAGTCTAGGACAGCGTAACTATGGCTACACCTTC.

This sequence joins TRBV4-2 and TRBJ1-1; tentatively, D is TRBD1 (5 bases). V was shortened by 4 bases and J by 3 bases, with 15 bases between the two germline ends. The CDR3 spans 15 residues. In germline, CDR1 is LGHNA, CDR2 YNFKEQ. CDR3 DNA sequence: TGTGCCAGCAGCCCCGCCGGGGGAAGGGACACTGAAGCTTTCTTT. It specifies CASSPAGGRDTEAFF.

The chain couples TRBV19 to TRBJ2-6; tentative D call: TRBD1 (7 bases). The V gene's germline CDR1 is LNHDA and CDR2 SQIVND (reference sequence). The ends were cut back, 7 bases at V and 0 bases at J, with 13 bases in the middle. The CDR3 has 16 residues. The CDR3 region is CASNPGGSSGANVLTF. The CDR3 region has the DNA TGTGCCAGTAATCCAGGGGGGAGCTCTGGGGCCAACGTCCTGACTTTC.